One and the same sample provided the 17 T cell receptor beta chains below, sequenced in a study of T cells in Graves' hyperthyroidism and ophthalmopathy. It was RNA transcripts that yielded the amplified TCR beta CDR3 regions. Primed by the HTBI set, a first-round RT-PCR was run on the TCR CDR3. TCRdb reprocessed the multiplex PCR reads with MiXCR, giving one entry per CDR3 protein. This table holds roughly 750,000 distinct CDR3 sequences, about 15% found once. Sequenced input: blood. Every receptor here comes from a man aged 18-30 years with Graves' hyperthyroidism.

About this clonotype itself: At one boundary the junction diverges from the germline segment, which might be a read error. The chain employs TRBV7-9 and TRBJ1-5; possibly TRBD1 for D (6 bases). The germline V gene encodes CDR1 SEHNR and CDR2 FQNEAQ (reference sequence). This CDR3 has 12 residues. CDR3 region: CASSADGTPPYF. The CDR3 nucleotides are TGTGCCAGCAGCGCCGACGGGACACCGCCGTATTTT.

The genes are TRBV28 and TRBJ2-1, with D tentatively TRBD2 (5 bases). CDR1 and CDR2 (germline): MDHEN, SYDVKM. The CDR3 length is 16 residues. V was shortened by 5 bases and J by 0 bases, with 14 bases between the two germline ends. This CDR3 is CASSQDRSDSYNEQFF. In nucleotides, the CDR3 is TGTGCCAGCAGTCAAGACCGTAGCGACTCCTACAATGAGCAGTTCTTC.

This clonotype was picked up many times. The genes are TRBV12-3 or TRBV12-4 and TRBJ1-2; TRBD1 might be the D (5 bases). The CDR3 consists of 14 residues. V was shortened by 6 bases and J by 4 bases, with 15 bases between the two germline ends. The CDR3 sequence: CASRGPVGVYGYTF. CDR3 bases: TGTGCCAGCAGGGGGCCTGTGGGGGTCTATGGCTACACCTTC.

This clonotype was counted at least ten times. This chain connects TRBV30 to TRBJ1-1; no firm D call. This CDR3 is built from 14 residues. Germline CDR1 GTSNPN, CDR2 SVGIG (reference sequence). V lost 0 bases, J lost 0 bases, and 8 bases lay in between. This CDR3 is CAWSVSWLNTEAFF. In nucleotides, the CDR3 is TGTGCCTGGAGTGTAAGTTGGCTGAACACTGAAGCTTTCTTT. The full variable domain, its missing parts supplied by reference TRBV30 and TRBJ1-1, is SQTIHQWPATLVQPVGSPLSLECTVEGTSNPNLYWYRQAAGRGLQLLFYSVGIGQISSEVPQNLSASRPQDRQFILSSKKLLLSDSGFYLCAWSVSWLNTEAFFGQGTRLTVV.

This clonotype was seen repeatedly, ten times or more. The chain is built from TRBV28 and TRBJ1-1; 8 bases are shared with TRBD1. The V and J ends lost 3 bases and 8 bases, in that order; junction bases with no gene match: 5. The germline V gene has CDR1 MDHEN and CDR2 SYDVKM. The CDR3 is made up of 13 amino acids. CDR3 protein: CASSFPGQEEAFF. For the CDR3, the DNA is TGTGCCAGCAGTTTCCCGGGACAGGAGGAAGCTTTCTTT. Together with reference TRBV28 and TRBJ1-1, the CDR3 gives the full variable domain: DVKVTQSSRYLVKRTGEKVFLECVQDMDHENMFWYRQDPGLGLRLIYFSYDVKMKEKGDIPEGYSVSREKKERFSLILESASTNQTSMYLCASSFPGQEEAFFGQGTRLTVV.

The count of this clonotype is one. The chain is built from TRBV9 and TRBJ2-5, with 11 positions matching TRBD2. The CDR3 loop spans 17 amino acids. Germline V lookup: CDR1 SGDLS, CDR2 YYNGEE. Trimming at V came to 3 bases and at J to 2 bases, leaving 9 bases not matched to a gene. The CDR3 here is CASSAGLAGLIQETQYF. As DNA, the CDR3 is TGTGCCAGCAGCGCCGGACTAGCGGGCCTTATACAAGAGACCCAGTACTTC.

For this clonotype: The junction differs from germline at one of its ends, possibly a read error. The rearrangement uses TRBV12-3 or TRBV12-4 and TRBJ2-1; TRBD2 matches 9 bases. This CDR3 has 15 residues. CDR3 in DNA: TGTGTCAGCAGTCTGACTAGCGGACCCTACAATGAGCAGTTCTTC. This sequence encodes CVSSLTSGPYNEQFF.

V and J are TRBV4-3 and TRBJ1-4; D gene ambiguous. CDR1 and CDR2 (germline): LGHNA, YSLEER. V lost 0 bases and J 12 bases, leaving 17 bases between the germline ends. This CDR3 spans 15 amino acids. The CDR3 sequence: CASSQDSRRSGELFF. CDR3 nucleotides: TGCGCCAGCAGCCAAGATAGTCGTAGGAGTGGAGAACTGTTTTTT.

This clonotype was seen only a few times. This rearrangement joins TRBV20-1 to TRBJ2-1; 10 bases are shared with TRBD2. V trimming: 6 bases; J trimming: 6 bases; junction bases outside the gene matches: 14. Germline values: CDR1 DFQATT, CDR2 SNEGSKA (reference sequence). This CDR3 has 16 residues. In DNA form, the CDR3 reads TGCAGTGCCAGAAGGCCTAGCGGGAGAGTAAGCAATGAGCAGTTCTTC. This encodes CSARRPSGRVSNEQFF.

This clonotype was counted many times. The V gene is TRBV7-9, the J gene TRBJ2-7; perhaps TRBD1 as D (5 bases). V was pared by 2 bases and J by 2 bases, with 10 bases between. Germline CDR1 and CDR2: SEHNR and FQNEAQ (reference sequence). This CDR3 region has 14 residues. CDR3 DNA sequence: TGTGCCAGCAGCTTACAGGGCGCAGCCTACGAGCAGTACTTC. Protein sequence: CASSLQGAAYEQYF.

This clonotype was detected many times. J is TRBJ1-5 and V is TRBV10-1; no definite D call. Trimming pared 2 bases from V and 7 bases from J, leaving 9 bases between. The CDR3 is made up of 13 amino acids. The germline gives CDR1 WNHNN, CDR2 SYGVQD (reference sequence). The CDR3 region is CASSEKWGQPQHF. The CDR3 nucleotides read TGCGCCAGCAGTGAGAAGTGGGGACAGCCCCAGCATTTT.

Comments on this clonotype: Possible read error: a much larger clone is one base away. This chain's CDR3 is CATSDGIARGNEQLF. Here the CDR3 DNA reads TGTGCCACCAGTGATGGCATAGCGAGGGGGAATGAGCAGCTCTTC. The J gene is TRBJ2-1, the V gene TRBV24-1; D may be TRBD1 (6 bases). The CDR3 length is 15 residues. Germline V CDR1 and CDR2: KGHDR, SFDVKD.

This clonotype was seen at least ten times. The rearrangement joins TRBV28 to TRBJ2-7; the D is unclear. CDR1 and CDR2 (germline): MDHEN, SYDVKM. This CDR3 has 13 amino acids. V gave up 6 bases and J gave up 2 bases, with 11 bases separating them. This chain's CDR3 is CASSLQKAYEQYF. CDR3 DNA sequence: TGTGCCAGCAGCCTTCAGAAGGCCTACGAGCAGTACTTC. Full variable domain (outside the CDR3, taken from reference TRBV28 and TRBJ2-7): DVKVTQSSRYLVKRTGEKVFLECVQDMDHENMFWYRQDPGLGLRLIYFSYDVKMKEKGDIPEGYSVSREKKERFSLILESASTNQTSMYLCASSLQKAYEQYFGPGTRLTVT.

This clonotype was observed a handful of times. The rearrangement uses TRBV28 and TRBJ1-4, with a possible D match to TRBD1 (6 bases). Germline V gene sequence: CDR1 MDHEN, CDR2 SYDVKM. The CDR3 totals 14 residues. Between the trimmed V and J ends, which lost 6 bases and 3 bases, there was a span of 11 bases. CDR3 in amino acids: CASSYRAANEKLFF. The DNA for the CDR3 is TGTGCCAGCAGCTACAGGGCGGCTAATGAAAAACTGTTTTTT.

The chain employs TRBV18 and TRBJ2-6; D perhaps matches TRBD1 (5 bases). V gave up 3 bases and J gave up 0 bases, with 18 bases separating them. Germline values: CDR1 KGHSH, CDR2 LQKENI. The CDR3 has 19 residues. This chain's CDR3 is CASSPFPGRVYSGANVLTF. The CDR3 DNA reads as TGTGCCAGCTCACCGTTCCCGGGCAGGGTCTACTCTGGGGCCAACGTCCTGACTTTC.

This clonotype was seen at least ten times. This chain uses TRBV7-9 with TRBJ2-7, with D uncertain. Trimming shortened V by 7 bases and J by 5 bases, and 15 bases separated the two germline ends. There are 13 residues in the CDR3. Germline loops: CDR1 SEHNR, CDR2 FQNEAQ (reference sequence). CDR3 sequence reads: CASTPVLGHEQYF. The CDR3 bases are TGTGCCAGCACCCCGGTACTGGGCCACGAGCAGTACTTC.

This clonotype came up many times. The chain joins TRBV20-1 to TRBJ2-1, with 11 nucleotides matching TRBD1. The CDR3 contains 15 residues. J gave up 3 bases and V 1 base, and 2 bases lay outside the gene matches. CDR1 DFQATT and CDR2 SNEGSKA come from the germline V gene (reference sequence). The CDR3 protein is CSARVGTGGYNEQFF. The CDR3 region has the DNA TGCAGTGCTAGAGTGGGGACAGGGGGCTACAATGAGCAGTTCTTC.